The rows below give T cell receptor beta chains drawn from one sample of a study of T-cell reconstitution after alpha-beta-depleted transplantation in children. In TCRdb, the PCR reads were re-called with MiXCR into one record per CDR3 protein. The sample holds roughly 490,000 distinct CDR3 sequences; 11% are singletons and the top ten take 14%. The source was PBMCs, mostly from graft donor cells, collected 180 days after TCRalphabeta/CD19-depleted stem cell transplant. All receptors come from a female patient between 2 and 15 years old who had a stem cell transplant for aplastic anemia, so the T cells may come from the graft donor. The CDR3 runs from the conserved cysteine through the conserved F or W. A D gene is named only where the DNA matches it firmly. Some rows have no size entry. The others give once, few or many, or a class for an expanded clone.

V	J	size	D	DNA	CDR3
TRBV20-1	TRBJ2-7	few	NA	TGCAGTGCTAGTACGGCACCCTACGAGCAGTACTTC	CSASTAPYEQYF
TRBV29-1	TRBJ2-7	NA	TRBD1	TGCAGCGTTGAGGTCAGGGGGTCCTACGAGCAGTACTTC	CSVEVRGSYEQYF
TRBV5-1	TRBJ2-7	many	NA	TGCGCCAGCAGCTTGGCCGGCAGGGGTTACGAGCAGTACTTC	CASSLAGRGYEQYF
TRBV29-1	TRBJ2-2	NA	NA	TGCAGCGTTTTAGGAAAGAACACCGGGGAGCTGTTTTTT	CSVLGKNTGELFF
TRBV6-2/TRBV6-3	TRBJ2-3	NA	NA	TGTGCCAGCAGTCGACTAGAGCCAGATACGCAGTATTTT	CASSRLEPDTQYF
TRBV15	TRBJ1-5	NA	NA	TGTGCCACCCGCGACGAGGGTCAGCCCCAGCATTTT	CATRDEGQPQHF
TRBV4-2	TRBJ1-4	NA	NA	TGTGCCAGCAGCCAGGGACATGATAATGAAAAACTGTTTTTT	CASSQGHDNEKLFF
TRBV15	TRBJ1-1	NA	NA	TGTGCCACCAGCAGAGATTTCAGACAGGAGGTGAACACTGAAGCTTTCTTT	CATSRDFRQEVNTEAFF
TRBV27	TRBJ2-3	NA	TRBD2	TGTGCCAGCAGTTCCCGACTAGCGGGAGTGTCTGATACGCAGTATTTT	CASSSRLAGVSDTQYF
TRBV15	TRBJ2-3	NA	NA	TGTGCCACCAGCAGAGATCTGGGCGGGGGCTTAGGGGCAACGCAGTATTTT	CATSRDLGGGLGATQYF
TRBV14	TRBJ2-2	NA	NA	TGTGCCAGCAGCCGGGGGCGGTTTGTCCCCGGGGAGCTGTTTTTT	CASSRGRFVPGELFF
TRBV7-2	TRBJ1-2	NA	NA	TGTGCCAGCAGCTTAGAGAGAGCGGGCGGCTACACCTTC	CASSLERAGGYTF
TRBV30	TRBJ2-1	NA	NA	TGTGCCTCGACCTCGTGGGGACCTCGCTCCTACAATGAGCAGTTCTTC	CASTSWGPRSYNEQFF
TRBV20-1	TRBJ1-3	few	NA	TGCAGTGCTAGTTATGGAAACACCATATATTTT	CSASYGNTIYF
TRBV29-1	TRBJ2-2	many	NA	TGCAGCGTCCCCAGAACAGGGAACACCGGGGAGCTGTTTTTT	CSVPRTGNTGELFF
TRBV12-3/TRBV12-4	TRBJ2-4	few	NA	TGTGCCAGCAGTTTAGGCGTTGGGGATGTAACCAAAAACATTCAGTACTTC	CASSLGVGDVTKNIQYF
TRBV12-3/TRBV12-4	TRBJ1-3	NA	NA	TGTGCCAGCAGCGACACAGGGAGCTCTGGAAACACCATATATTTT	CASSDTGSSGNTIYF
TRBV27	TRBJ2-3	few	NA	TGTGCCAGCAGTCCTCAAGGACACAGCACAGATACGCAGTATTTT	CASSPQGHSTDTQYF
TRBV21-1	TRBJ1-1	NA	NA	TGTGCCAGCAGCTCCTGGGGACAGGGATGGCCTAACACTGAAGCTTTCTTT	CASSSWGQGWPNTEAFF
TRBV27	TRBJ2-5	NA	TRBD1	TGTGCCAGCAGTTTACTTGGGACAGGGGGCCTTACGGAGACCCAGTACTTC	CASSLLGTGGLTETQYF
TRBV3-1	TRBJ2-3	NA	NA	TGTGCCAGCAGCCAAGTCCTACCCTCTTTATCAGATACGCAGTATTTT	CASSQVLPSLSDTQYF
TRBV20-1	TRBJ2-7	many	TRBD2	TGCAGTGCTAGTGTGGGAGGGGAGCAGTACTTC	CSASVGGEQYF
TRBV11-2	TRBJ1-5	NA	NA	TGTGCCAGCAGCTTAGGGGCGGTTAGCAATCAGCCCCAGCATTTT	CASSLGAVSNQPQHF
TRBV5-1	TRBJ1-2	NA	TRBD1	TGCGCCAGCAGCCCTTCCCCCGGACAGGCCGGCTACACCTTC	CASSPSPGQAGYTF
TRBV24-1	TRBJ2-1	few	TRBD2	TGTGCCACCAGTGACATCCCGAGGGTATCTAGCGGGAGGGAGAGCTCCTACAATGAGCAGTTCTTC	CATSDIPRVSSGRESSYNEQFF
TRBV5-5	TRBJ1-5	few	NA	TGTGCCAGCAGCCTACTCACAGGGCCCAATCAGCCCCAGCATTTT	CASSLLTGPNQPQHF
TRBV27	TRBJ2-7	NA	NA	TGTGCCAGCAGCCCAGCGGACAGAACCTACGAGCAGTACTTC	CASSPADRTYEQYF
TRBV28	TRBJ2-1	many	TRBD2	TGTGCCAGCAGTCAAAGTAGCGGGAGGGCCTACAATGAGCAGTTCTTC	CASSQSSGRAYNEQFF
TRBV7-9	TRBJ2-3	few	TRBD2	TGTGCCAGCAGCCCTAGCGGGATAGGAGATACGCAGTATTTT	CASSPSGIGDTQYF
TRBV12-2	TRBJ2-5	NA	NA	TGTGCAAGTCGCTTGGGACTAGCGGGAGATGAGACCCAGTACTTC	CASRLGLAGDETQYF
TRBV5-1	TRBJ1-1	many	NA	TGCGCCAGCAGCTTGGTCCAGGGAACGGGTACTGAAGCTTTCTTT	CASSLVQGTGTEAFF
TRBV20-1	TRBJ2-1	NA	NA	TGCAGTGCTACAGGGGCCCACGGGGGTTCCCCATTCGACAATGAGCAGTTCTTC	CSATGAHGGSPFDNEQFF
TRBV13	TRBJ1-1	many	NA	TGTGCCAGCGGGAGGGGAAGCACTGAAGCTTTCTTT	CASGRGSTEAFF
TRBV5-1	TRBJ2-1	NA	TRBD1	TGCGCCAGCAGGGACAGGGTACCCTCCTACAATGAGCAGTTCTTC	CASRDRVPSYNEQFF
TRBV15	TRBJ1-2	many	TRBD1	TGTGCCACCAGCAGAGATCAGGGGGCGAGGTATGGCTACACCTTC	CATSRDQGARYGYTF
TRBV29-1	TRBJ2-1	many	NA	TGCAGCGTCCTCATTGGGAGCTCCTACAATGAGCAGTTCTTC	CSVLIGSSYNEQFF
TRBV6-2/TRBV6-3	TRBJ2-6	NA	NA	TGTGCCAGCAGTTACGCCAGGCCGACTGGGGCCAACGTCCTGACTTTC	CASSYARPTGANVLTF
TRBV10-3	TRBJ2-2	many	NA	TGTGCCATCAGTGTTGAGGGTCCGAACACCGGGGAGCTGTTTTTT	CAISVEGPNTGELFF
TRBV7-2	TRBJ2-7	few	TRBD1	TGTGCCAGCAGCCGAAGGGGGCCGGGACGGAAAGTCTACGAGCAGTACTTC	CASSRRGPGRKVYEQYF
TRBV10-3	TRBJ2-5	few	TRBD1	TGTGCCATCAGAGGGACAGCAGGAGGAGAGACCCAGTACTTC	CAIRGTAGGETQYF
TRBV4-3	TRBJ2-2	few	NA	TGCGCCAGCAGCCAGTTATCTCTGATGCCTGGGGAGCTGTTTTTT	CASSQLSLMPGELFF
TRBV5-1	TRBJ1-4	NA	NA	TGCGCCAGCAGCTTGGTAGGGGAGTTCCCCGCAACTAATGAAAAACTGTTTTTT	CASSLVGEFPATNEKLFF
TRBV29-1	TRBJ2-7	many	NA	TGCAGCGCCTACAGGTCCGGCGAGCAGTACTTC	CSAYRSGEQYF
TRBV28	TRBJ2-5	few	NA	TGTGCCAGCAGTTTCCAGGGGCCCACGGAGACCCAGTACTTC	CASSFQGPTETQYF
TRBV29-1	TRBJ2-5	few	NA	TGCAGCGTTGAACCGGGGTTGGAGGAGACCCAGTACTTC	CSVEPGLEETQYF